This entry concerns a single T cell receptor (beta chain). Its antigen is not known. The sample belongs to a study of T cell responses to AZD1222 COVID-19 vaccine. This table comes from immunoSEQ multiplex PCR, and its TCRdb copy is limited to in-frame clones, with some not included. The sample lists approximately 150,000 clones; around 92% were seen once. V was pared by 5 bases and J by 4 bases, with 8 bases of the junction left unmatched. This CDR3 has 15 residues. The germline V gene encodes CDR1 MNHEY and CDR2 SMNVEV (reference sequence). General study findings and limits: Only a handful of AZD1222 recipients were seropositive at baseline. Regions left unmutated in variants are reportedly the target of nearly half of spike-specific TCRs.

This TCR was recovered from an adult who received the AZD1222 COVID-19 vaccine. The source material was peripheral blood, sampled 28 days after the second AZD1222 dose. V usage is TRBV27 and J usage is TRBJ2-5; 9 bases are shared with TRBD1. In DNA, the CDR3 is TGTGCCAGCAGTCCGCCGGGACAGGGACGAGAGACCCAGTACTTC. Protein sequence: CASSPPGQGRETQYF.